The sample holds a few counts of the clone carrying this TCR beta chain. Its matching antigen is unknown. The data originate from a study of cytomegalovirus exposure and HLA in healthy donors. At the level of the study: Later, an analysis reported that the 130 or so validation repertoires had used the same platform as the roughly 650 first-cohort repertoires.

V dropped 7 bases and J dropped 1 base, with 8 bases sitting between them. CDR3 length equals 13 residues. Germline values: CDR1 LNHDA, CDR2 SQIVND (reference sequence). Data came from immunoSEQ multiplex PCR; TCRdb stores just in-frame clones and leaves some out. The top ten clones hold approximately 1.5% of a sample with 100,000 to 150,000 clones, around nine tenths of them seen once. The study drew the donors from its roughly 120-subject validation cohort, separate from the roughly 700-subject first cohort. Regarding the study as a whole: Among TCR beta chains, those listed as cytomegalovirus-associated numbered under 200. The classifier reportedly diagnosed cytomegalovirus status with high specificity and sensitivity.

The origin of this receptor is a man in his thirties or forties in good health and CMV-seronegative. V and J are TRBV19 and TRBJ1-5; unclear D gene. Sequencing was done on a sample of PBMCs. The CDR3 region has the DNA TGTGCCAGTAACTTCAGGAGCAATCAGCCCCAGCATTTT. Translating gives CASNFRSNQPQHF.